What follows are 10 T cell receptor beta chains derived from one specimen sequenced in a study of early T cells in non-severe SARS-CoV-2 infection. TCRdb reanalysed the 5' RACE reads using MiXCR and keeps one entry per CDR3 protein. Of about 11,000 distinct CDR3 sequences listed, 4% to 5.5% were seen once; the top ten hold about a tenth. Sequencing was performed on whole blood. The receptor source for this set is an adult who was a healthcare worker with PCR-confirmed SARS-CoV-2 infection or an uninfected control (not recorded which).

The chain has TRBV20-1 and TRBJ1-2; D is uncertain. The germline V gene encodes CDR1 DFQATT and CDR2 SNEGSKA (reference sequence). V was clipped by 3 bases and J by 0 bases, with 5 bases between them. This CDR3 region has 12 residues. CDR3 sequence (DNA): TGCAGTGCTAGGAGGACTAACTATGGCTACACCTTC. It specifies CSARRTNYGYTF.

This clonotype was counted at least ten times. In nucleotides, the CDR3 is TGTGCCAGCAGTCCGGGACAGCCCTACAATGAGCAGTTCTTC. Translation gives CASSPGQPYNEQFF. V is TRBV12-3 or TRBV12-4 and J is TRBJ2-1; 7 bases agree with TRBD1. CDR3 length: 14 amino acids. V gave up 5 bases and J gave up 2 bases; unmatched junction bases: 3.

This clonotype was seen ten or more times. This CDR3 reads CASSSDSSGNTIYF. As DNA, the CDR3 is TGTGCCAGCAGTTCGGACAGCTCTGGAAACACCATATATTTT. The V and J genes are TRBV25-1 and TRBJ1-3, with D perhaps TRBD1 (6 bases). The CDR3 length is 14 residues. The germline V gene has CDR1 MGHDK and CDR2 SYGVNS. The ends were cut back, 5 bases at V and 0 bases at J, with 8 bases in the middle.

The chain couples TRBV5-4 to TRBJ1-4; no reliable D call. Germline V gene data show CDR1 as SGHNT and CDR2 as YYREEE (reference sequence). V was shortened by 2 bases and J by 5 bases, with 10 bases between the two germline ends. This CDR3 has 14 amino acids. Here the CDR3 reads CASSFRTKNEKLFF. In DNA, the CDR3 is TGTGCCAGCAGCTTCCGGACGAAGAATGAAAAACTGTTTTTT.

This clonotype was counted ten times or more. The rearrangement links TRBV2 to TRBJ2-5; no reliable D call. The CDR3 contains 12 residues. CDR1 and CDR2 from the germline V gene are SNHLY and FYNNEI. V shed 5 bases and J shed 5 bases, with 9 bases lying between them. The chain's CDR3 is CASSKVGETQYF. The CDR3 DNA follows: TGTGCCAGCAGTAAGGTCGGCGAGACCCAGTACTTC.

This clonotype rates as medium-sized. This chain uses TRBV6-5 with TRBJ2-6; the D gene is possibly TRBD1 (5 bases). CDR1 is MNHEY, CDR2 SVGAGI, per germline. This CDR3 region has 14 residues. The germline V and J ends were trimmed by 6 bases and 2 bases, with 8 bases remaining between them. CDR3 loop: CASSRDTGANVLTF. The CDR3, as DNA: TGTGCCAGCAGCAGGGATACTGGGGCCAACGTCCTGACTTTC.

This clonotype showed up many times. An end of the junction differs from the germline gene, which may be a read error. The rearrangement joins TRBV20-1 to TRBJ2-1; TRBD2 might be the D (5 bases). Germline loops: CDR1 DFQATT, CDR2 SNEGSKA (reference sequence). The CDR3 contains 11 residues. CDR3 bases: TGCAGTGCTAGACCCACTAGTTCATTGATCTTC. Its protein is CSARPTSSLIF.

This clonotype rates as medium-sized (0.01 to 0.1%). The gene calls are TRBV29-1 and TRBJ2-5; D not resolved. CDR1 is SQVTM, CDR2 ANQGSEA, per germline. This CDR3 contains 11 residues. The V and J ends lost 2 bases and 5 bases respectively, with 6 bases between them. The CDR3 is CSVEYSETQYF. CDR3 coding DNA: TGCAGCGTTGAATACAGTGAGACCCAGTACTTC.

In this sample, this clonotype turned up a few times. The chain combines TRBV7-2 with TRBJ2-7; 12 nucleotides line up with TRBD2. Trimming removed 4 bases from V and 4 bases from J; junction bases left unmatched: 5. The germline V gene encodes CDR1 SGHTA and CDR2 FQGNSA. CDR3 length: 15 amino acids. The CDR3 loop is CASSSTSGGGYEQYF. The CDR3 region has the DNA TGTGCCAGCAGCTCGACTAGCGGGGGAGGTTACGAGCAGTACTTC.

This clonotype is classed as medium-sized (0.01 to 0.1%). The chain couples TRBV5-5 to TRBJ1-2; 7 bases are shared with TRBD1. The CDR3 sequence is 13 residues long. Trimming cost V 7 bases and J 1 base; bases outside gene matches: 4. The germline V gene has CDR1 SGHKS and CDR2 YYEKEE (reference sequence). The CDR3 nucleotides read TGTGCCAGCTGGACAGGCGTTAACTATGGCTACACCTTC. Its translation is CASWTGVNYGYTF.